This T cell receptor (beta chain) was retrieved from a study of T-cell memory formation after mild COVID-19. The study's findings and limits: Cross-reactive memory apparently joined, as some responding clones appeared in pre-infection memory.

Trimming removed 5 bases at V and 3 bases at J, with 15 bases between. In germline, CDR1 is MNHEY, CDR2 SVGAGI. This CDR3 region has 15 residues. Of note for this clonotype: No antigen is known for it.

A single record per CDR3 protein comes from TCRdb applying MiXCR to the 5' RACE reads. The data show about 110,000 distinct CDR3 sequences, over 15% seen once. The receptor was isolated from a man between 18 and 29 years old who had mild COVID-19 (a few samples of this study predate the infection). Cell type and time point are not known. Sample: PBMCs or a T cell subset sorted from them (not recorded which). The chain uses TRBV6-5 and TRBJ2-3; D possibly corresponds to TRBD1 (6 bases). The CDR3 loop is CASSRRTARTDTQYF. DNA of the CDR3: TGTGCCAGCAGTCGCCGGACAGCCAGGACAGATACGCAGTATTTT.